This record covers a single T cell receptor (beta chain). The sample originates from a study of blood T cell repertoires in COVID-19. Study details: COVID-19 samples from acute and convalescent phases originated in the United States, Italy and Spain. PBMCs, B-cell-depleted T cells, or T cells were the source of the cDNA or gDNA that made up the material.

This CDR3 region has 14 residues. Germline V gene data show CDR1 as MDHEN and CDR2 as SYDVKM. The trim removed 5 bases at V and 3 bases at J, leaving 6 bases unmatched. As handled by the study authors: The assay estimated nucleated cells by amplifying reference gene primers. The assay was immunoSEQ multiplex PCR, and TCRdb's table has in-frame clones only and misses some. From that table come the V and J calls and clone size; the DNA was used to work out D and trimming. This table has 90,000 to 140,000 clones, approximately 72% appearing once. Sequencing input: peripheral blood. This receptor was obtained from a woman between 65 and 79 years old with acute or convalescent COVID-19. V gene TRBV28 combines with J gene TRBJ2-7; TRBD2 matches 8 bases. The CDR3 nucleotides are TGTGCCAGCAGTATGAATGCGGGGGGCTACGAGCAGTACTTC. Its protein product is CASSMNAGGYEQYF.